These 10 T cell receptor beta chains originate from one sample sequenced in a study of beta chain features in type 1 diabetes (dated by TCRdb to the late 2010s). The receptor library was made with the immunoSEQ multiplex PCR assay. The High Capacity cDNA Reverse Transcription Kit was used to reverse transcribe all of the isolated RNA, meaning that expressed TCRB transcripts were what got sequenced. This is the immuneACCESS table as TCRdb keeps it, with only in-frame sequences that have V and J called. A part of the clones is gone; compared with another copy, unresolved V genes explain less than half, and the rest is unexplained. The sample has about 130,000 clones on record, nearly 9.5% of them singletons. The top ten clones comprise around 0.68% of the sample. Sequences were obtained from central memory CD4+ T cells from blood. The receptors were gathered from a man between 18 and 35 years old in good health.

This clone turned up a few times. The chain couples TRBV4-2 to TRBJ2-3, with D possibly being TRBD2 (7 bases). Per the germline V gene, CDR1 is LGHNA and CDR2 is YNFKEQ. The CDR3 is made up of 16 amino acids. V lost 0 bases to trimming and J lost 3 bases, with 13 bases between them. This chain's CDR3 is CASSQDLGGRTDTQYF. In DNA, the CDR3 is TGTGCCAGCAGCCAAGATCTGGGGGGGCGTACAGATACGCAGTATTTT.

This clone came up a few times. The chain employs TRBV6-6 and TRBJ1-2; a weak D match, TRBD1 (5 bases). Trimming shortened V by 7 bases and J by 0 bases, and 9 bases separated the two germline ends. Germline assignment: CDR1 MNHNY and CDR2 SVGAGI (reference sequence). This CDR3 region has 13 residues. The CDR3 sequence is CASKLGANYGYTF. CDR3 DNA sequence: TGTGCCAGCAAATTAGGGGCTAACTATGGCTACACCTTC.

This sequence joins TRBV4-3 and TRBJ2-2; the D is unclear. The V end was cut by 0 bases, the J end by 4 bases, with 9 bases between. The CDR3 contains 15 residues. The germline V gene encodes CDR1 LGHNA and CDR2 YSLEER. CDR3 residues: CASSQEKASTGELFF. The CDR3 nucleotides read TGCGCCAGCAGCCAAGAAAAAGCGAGCACCGGGGAGCTGTTTTTT.

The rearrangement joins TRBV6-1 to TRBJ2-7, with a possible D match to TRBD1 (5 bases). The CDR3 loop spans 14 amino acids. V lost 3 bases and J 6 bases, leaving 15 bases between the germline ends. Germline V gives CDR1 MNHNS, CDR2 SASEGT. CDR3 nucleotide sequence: TGTGCCAGCAGTGAGCTCCCGAGTCAGGGCGAGCAGTACTTC. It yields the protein CASSELPSQGEQYF.

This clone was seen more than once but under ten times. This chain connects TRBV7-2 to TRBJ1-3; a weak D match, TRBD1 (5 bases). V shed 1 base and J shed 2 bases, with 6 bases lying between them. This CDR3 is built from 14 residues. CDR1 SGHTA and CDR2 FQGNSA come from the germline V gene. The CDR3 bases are TGTGCCAGCAGCTTAGTGGGGCCTGGAAACACCATATATTTT. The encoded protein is CASSLVGPGNTIYF.

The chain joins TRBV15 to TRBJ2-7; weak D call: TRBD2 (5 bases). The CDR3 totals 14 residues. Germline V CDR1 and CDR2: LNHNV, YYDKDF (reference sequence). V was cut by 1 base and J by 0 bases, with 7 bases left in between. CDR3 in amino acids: CATSRAGDSYEQYF. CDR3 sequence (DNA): TGTGCCACCAGCAGAGCCGGGGACTCCTACGAGCAGTACTTC.

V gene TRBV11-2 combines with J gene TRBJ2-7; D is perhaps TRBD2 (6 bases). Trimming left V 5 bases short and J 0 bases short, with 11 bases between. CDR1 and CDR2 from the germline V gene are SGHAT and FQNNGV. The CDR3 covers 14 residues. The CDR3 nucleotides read TGTGCCAGCAGCGAGGGGAGGTCCTCCTACGAGCAGTACTTC. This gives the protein CASSEGRSSYEQYF.

The CDR3 reads CAAGLGETQYF. In nucleotides, the CDR3 is TGTGCGGCGGGCTTGGGGGAGACCCAGTACTTC. V usage is TRBV10-3 and J usage is TRBJ2-5, with a weak D call TRBD2 (5 bases). CDR3 size: 11 residues. CDR1 ENHRY and CDR2 SYGVKD come from the germline V gene.

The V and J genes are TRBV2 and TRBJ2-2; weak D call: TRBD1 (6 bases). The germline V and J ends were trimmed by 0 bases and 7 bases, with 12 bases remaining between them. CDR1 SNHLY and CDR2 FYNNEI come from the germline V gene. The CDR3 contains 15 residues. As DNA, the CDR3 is TGTGCCAGCAGTGAAGCTCAGGGGCAGGGCGGGGAGCTGTTTTTT. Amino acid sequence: CASSEAQGQGGELFF.

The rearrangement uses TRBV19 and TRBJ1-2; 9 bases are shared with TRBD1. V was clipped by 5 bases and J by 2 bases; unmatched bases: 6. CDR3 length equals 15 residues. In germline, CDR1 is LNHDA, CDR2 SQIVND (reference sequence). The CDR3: CASSLRGTGNYGYTF. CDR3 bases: TGTGCCAGTAGTCTCCGTGGGACAGGGAACTATGGCTACACCTTC. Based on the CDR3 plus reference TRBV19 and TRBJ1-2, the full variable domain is DGGITQSPKYLFRKEGQNVTLSCEQNLNHDAMYWYRQDPGQGLRLIYYSQIVNDFQKGDIAEGYSVSREKKESFPLTVTSAQKNPTAFYLCASSLRGTGNYGYTFGSGTRLTVV.